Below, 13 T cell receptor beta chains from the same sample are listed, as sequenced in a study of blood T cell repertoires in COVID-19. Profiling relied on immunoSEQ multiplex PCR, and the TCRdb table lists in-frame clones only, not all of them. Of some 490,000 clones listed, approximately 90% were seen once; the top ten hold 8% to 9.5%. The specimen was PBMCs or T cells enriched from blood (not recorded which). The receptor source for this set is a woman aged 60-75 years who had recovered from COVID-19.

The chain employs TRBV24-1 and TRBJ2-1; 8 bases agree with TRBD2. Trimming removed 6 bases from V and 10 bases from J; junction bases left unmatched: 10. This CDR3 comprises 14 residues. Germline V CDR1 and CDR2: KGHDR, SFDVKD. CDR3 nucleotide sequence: TGTGCCACCAGTAAAGCGGGGGCCCCGATGGAGCAGTTCTTC. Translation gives CATSKAGAPMEQFF.

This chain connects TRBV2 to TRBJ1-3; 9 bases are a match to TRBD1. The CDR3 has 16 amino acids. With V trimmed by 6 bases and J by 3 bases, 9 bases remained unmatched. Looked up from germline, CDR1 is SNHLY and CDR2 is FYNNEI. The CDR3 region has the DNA TGTGCCAGCAGCCGCCCGACAGGGGGATTTGGAAACACCATATATTTT. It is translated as CASSRPTGGFGNTIYF.

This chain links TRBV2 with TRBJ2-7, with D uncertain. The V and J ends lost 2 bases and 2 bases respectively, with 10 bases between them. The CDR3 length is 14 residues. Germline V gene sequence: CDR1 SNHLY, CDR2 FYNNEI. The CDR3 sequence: CASSELSATYEQYV. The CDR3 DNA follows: TGTGCCAGCAGTGAACTCTCCGCTACCTACGAGCAGTACGTC.

The CDR3 DNA is TGTGCCAGCAGTTACTCGCCTAGCGGGGGACCAGATACGCAGTATTTT. It encodes CASSYSPSGGPDTQYF. The chain carries TRBV6-5 and TRBJ2-3; 10 bases line up with TRBD2. Germline V gene lookup returns CDR1 MNHEY and CDR2 SVGAGI. The CDR3 runs to 16 residues. J lost 4 bases, V lost 0 bases, and 4 bases had no gene match.

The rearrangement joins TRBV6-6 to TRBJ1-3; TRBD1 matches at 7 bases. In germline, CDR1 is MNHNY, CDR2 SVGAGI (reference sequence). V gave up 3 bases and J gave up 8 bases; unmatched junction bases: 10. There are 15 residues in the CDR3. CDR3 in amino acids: CASSYLGGLRDTIYF. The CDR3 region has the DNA TGTGCCAGCAGTTATCTAGGGGGCCTTCGGGACACCATATATTTT.

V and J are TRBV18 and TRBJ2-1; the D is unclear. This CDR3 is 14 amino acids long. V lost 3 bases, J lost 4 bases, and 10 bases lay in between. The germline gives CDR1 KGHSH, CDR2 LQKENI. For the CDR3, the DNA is TGTGCCAGCTCACCGAGGTCTCAGTACAATGAGCAGTTCTTC. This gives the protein CASSPRSQYNEQFF.

CDR3 region: CASSLGRYNSPLHF. The CDR3, as DNA: TGTGCCAGCAGCTTAGGTCGGTATAATTCACCCCTCCACTTT. The chain carries TRBV7-9 and TRBJ1-6; D gene uncertain. CDR3 length: 14 amino acids. The germline V gene encodes CDR1 SEHNR and CDR2 FQNEAQ (reference sequence). Trimming cost V 1 base and J 4 bases, with 5 bases left between them.

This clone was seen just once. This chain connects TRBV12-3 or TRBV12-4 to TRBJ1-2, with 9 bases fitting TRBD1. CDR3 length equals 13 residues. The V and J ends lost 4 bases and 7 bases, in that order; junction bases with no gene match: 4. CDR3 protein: CASSSSGQGGYTF. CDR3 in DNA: TGTGCCAGCAGTTCCTCGGGACAGGGTGGCTACACCTTC.

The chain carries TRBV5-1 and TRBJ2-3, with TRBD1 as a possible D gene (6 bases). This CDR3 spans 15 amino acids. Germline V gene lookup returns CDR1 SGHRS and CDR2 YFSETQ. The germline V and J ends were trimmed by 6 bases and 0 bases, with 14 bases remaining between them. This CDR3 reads CASTNRVSSTDTQYF. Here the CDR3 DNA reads TGCGCCAGCACCAACAGGGTTTCTAGCACAGATACGCAGTATTTT.

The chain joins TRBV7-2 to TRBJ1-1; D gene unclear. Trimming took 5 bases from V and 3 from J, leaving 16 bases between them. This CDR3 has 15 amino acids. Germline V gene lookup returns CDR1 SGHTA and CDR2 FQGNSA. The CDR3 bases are TGTGCCAGCAGCCCAAGGCGGGTCGGGGACACTGAAGCTTTCTTT. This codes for CASSPRRVGDTEAFF. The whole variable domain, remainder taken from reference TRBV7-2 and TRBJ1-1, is GAGVSQSPSNKVTEKGKDVELRCDPISGHTALYWYRQSLGQGLEFLIYFQGNSAPDKSGLPSDRFSAERTGGSVSTLTIQRTQQEDSAVYLCASSPRRVGDTEAFFGQGTRLTVV.

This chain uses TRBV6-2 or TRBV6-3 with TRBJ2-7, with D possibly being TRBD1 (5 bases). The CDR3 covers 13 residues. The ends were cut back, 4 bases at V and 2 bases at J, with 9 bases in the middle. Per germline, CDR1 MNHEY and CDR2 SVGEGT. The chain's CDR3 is CASSSDMTYEQYV. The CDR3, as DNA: TGTGCCAGCAGTTCGGACATGACCTACGAGCAGTACGTC.

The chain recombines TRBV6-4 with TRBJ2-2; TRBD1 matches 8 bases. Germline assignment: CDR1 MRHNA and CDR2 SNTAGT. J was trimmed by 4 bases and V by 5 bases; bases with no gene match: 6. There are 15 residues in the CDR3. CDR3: CASSSRGPSTGELFF. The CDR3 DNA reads TGTGCCAGCAGTTCCAGGGGGCCGAGCACCGGGGAGCTGTTTTTT.

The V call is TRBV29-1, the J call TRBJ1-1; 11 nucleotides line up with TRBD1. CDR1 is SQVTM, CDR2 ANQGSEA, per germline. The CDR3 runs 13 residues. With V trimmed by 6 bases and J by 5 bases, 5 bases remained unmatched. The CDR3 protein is CSVGGTGGTEAFF. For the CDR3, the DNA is TGCAGCGTGGGCGGGACAGGGGGGACTGAAGCTTTCTTT.